These 10 T cell receptor beta chains were sequenced from one sample in a study of T cells in pancreatic ductal adenocarcinoma. Sequencing used immunoSEQ multiplex PCR; TCRdb keeps in-frame clones, though not all of them. Found here are roughly 100,000 clones, about 95% of them singletons; the top ten hold 2.5% to 3.5%. No neoadjuvant therapy was given to the selected pancreatic ductal adenocarcinoma patients before their surgery. Sequences were obtained from PBMCs. Receptor source: a human donor with pancreatic ductal adenocarcinoma.

CDR3 nucleotide sequence: TGTGCCAGCAGCCAACAGGGCGTCTACGAGCAGTACTTC. Translating gives CASSQQGVYEQYF. The rearrangement links TRBV5-6 to TRBJ2-7, with D possibly TRBD1 on 6 matching bases. With 4 bases removed from V and 3 bases from J, the gap between germline ends came to 11 bases. The CDR3 is made up of 13 amino acids. Germline V gene lookup returns CDR1 SGHDT and CDR2 YYEEEE.

The chain combines TRBV7-9 with TRBJ1-4; TRBD1 agrees at 8 bases. The J segment lost 0 bases and the V segment lost 4 bases, leaving 1 base of the junction unmatched. CDR1 is SEHNR, CDR2 FQNEAQ, per germline (reference sequence). The CDR3 length is 15 residues. The CDR3 sequence: CASSSGQATNEKLFF. The CDR3 DNA reads as TGTGCCAGCAGCTCGGGACAGGCAACTAATGAAAAACTGTTTTTT.

V gene TRBV7-8 combines with J gene TRBJ2-2; possibly TRBD2 for D (7 bases). This CDR3 spans 16 amino acids. Looked up from germline, CDR1 is SGHVS and CDR2 is FQNEAQ. Trimming removed 5 bases at V and 7 bases at J, with 20 bases between. CDR3 nucleotides: TGTGCCAGCAGCGCCCGAGGGGGAGGGTACGACGGGGAGCTGTTTTTT. This encodes CASSARGGGYDGELFF. The entire variable domain, with the rest obtained from reference TRBV7-8 and TRBJ2-2, is as follows: GAGVSQSPRYKVAKRGQDVALRCDPISGHVSLFWYQQALGQGPEFLTYFQNEAQLDKSGLPSDRFFAERPEGSVSTLKIQRTQQEDSAVYLCASSARGGGYDGELFFGEGSRLTVL.

The chain carries TRBV4-1 and TRBJ1-2; possible D gene TRBD1, 6 bases. The germline V and J ends were trimmed by 6 bases and 4 bases, with 12 bases remaining between them. The CDR3 spans 13 residues. Germline V gene lookup returns CDR1 MGHRA and CDR2 YSYEKL. CDR3 sequence reads: CASRQGPSYGYTF. The CDR3 DNA reads as TGCGCCAGCAGACAGGGCCCTTCCTATGGCTACACCTTC.

The rearrangement links TRBV9 to TRBJ2-1; 7 nucleotides agree with TRBD1. This CDR3 comprises 12 residues. J lost 8 bases, V lost 4 bases, and 3 bases had no gene match. Per the germline V gene, CDR1 is SGDLS and CDR2 is YYNGEE. The CDR3 protein is CASSLQGDEQFF. The CDR3 nucleotides are TGTGCCAGCAGCCTTCAGGGGGATGAGCAGTTCTTC.

This clone was detected a few times. J is TRBJ2-4 and V is TRBV7-9; D is unresolved. Germline V gene sequence: CDR1 SEHNR, CDR2 FQNEAQ (reference sequence). The CDR3 is made up of 13 amino acids. The germline V and J ends were trimmed by 3 bases and 5 bases, with 8 bases remaining between them. The CDR3 nucleotides are TGTGCCAGCAGCTTGATGAGTGAAAACATTCAGTACTTC. Translated: CASSLMSENIQYF.

J is TRBJ1-4 and V is TRBV2, with no clear D. This CDR3 region has 13 residues. V lost 11 bases, J lost 0 bases, and 10 bases lay in between. Germline assignment: CDR1 SNHLY and CDR2 FYNNEI. The CDR3 region has the DNA TGTGCCTGTAGAATTGCAACTAATGAAAAACTGTTTTTT. Amino acids: CACRIATNEKLFF.

The V call is TRBV5-6, the J call TRBJ1-1; tentatively, D is TRBD1 (5 bases). The CDR3 length is 13 residues. Germline V gene lookup returns CDR1 SGHDT and CDR2 YYEEEE. Trimming took off 2 bases at V and 4 bases at J, with 9 bases between the two ends. Here the CDR3 reads CASSFETVTEAFF. The CDR3 DNA sequence: TGTGCCAGCAGCTTCGAGACAGTCACTGAAGCTTTCTTT. Complete variable domain (other parts from reference TRBV5-6 and TRBJ1-1): DAGVTQSPTHLIKTRGQQVTLRCSPKSGHDTVSWYQQALGQGPQFIFQYYEEEERQRGNFPDRFSGHQFPNYSSELNVNALLLGDSALYLCASSFETVTEAFFGQGTRLTVV.

This clone has only one observation. The V gene is TRBV19, the J gene TRBJ1-5; 9 nucleotides match TRBD1. CDR3 length: 18 residues. Germline values: CDR1 LNHDA, CDR2 SQIVND (reference sequence). The V gene end was trimmed by 4 bases and the J gene end by 0 bases; junction bases not matched to a gene: 10. DNA for the CDR3: TGTGCCAGTAGTAACACCGGGACAGGGAGTTCTAGCAATCAGCCCCAGCATTTT. Encoded protein: CASSNTGTGSSSNQPQHF. Drawing the rest from reference TRBV19 and TRBJ1-5, the complete variable domain is DGGITQSPKYLFRKEGQNVTLSCEQNLNHDAMYWYRQDPGQGLRLIYYSQIVNDFQKGDIAEGYSVSREKKESFPLTVTSAQKNPTAFYLCASSNTGTGSSSNQPQHFGDGTRLSIL.

This clone was seen a single time. The chain couples TRBV19 to TRBJ1-2; unclear D gene. The CDR3 contains 14 residues. The germline V gene has CDR1 LNHDA and CDR2 SQIVND (reference sequence). V gave up 5 bases and J gave up 8 bases, with 18 bases separating them. CDR3: CASSPPSPTGGYTF. The CDR3 bases are TGTGCCAGTAGTCCCCCGTCCCCCACGGGGGGCTACACCTTC. Full variable domain (missing parts from reference TRBV19 and TRBJ1-2): DGGITQSPKYLFRKEGQNVTLSCEQNLNHDAMYWYRQDPGQGLRLIYYSQIVNDFQKGDIAEGYSVSREKKESFPLTVTSAQKNPTAFYLCASSPPSPTGGYTFGSGTRLTVV.